This T cell receptor (beta chain) was obtained from a study of PD-L1 blockade in urothelial cancer. Using immunoSEQ multiplex PCR, the repertoire was profiled, and TCRdb retains in-frame clones only, with some absent. The table includes 33,000 or so clones, roughly 82% detected once. Time point reported: pretreatment peripheral blood. This specimen consisted of PBMCs, obtained around atezolizumab (anti-PD-L1) treatment. The TCR was taken from a man in his fifties or sixties with urothelial cancer.

CDR3 DNA sequence: TGTGCCAGCAGCCCGGGGACATCCTCTGGGGCCAACGTCCTGACTTTC. Protein product: CASSPGTSSGANVLTF. The V call is TRBV5-4, the J call TRBJ2-6, with D perhaps matching TRBD1 (6 bases). Trimming removed 4 bases at V and 0 bases at J, with 11 bases between. The CDR3 sequence is 16 residues long. In germline, CDR1 is SGHNT, CDR2 YYREEE (reference sequence).